Below are 19 T cell receptor beta chains sequenced from a single sample in a study of T-cell memory formation after mild COVID-19. From the 5' RACE reads, TCRdb called clonotypes with MiXCR, one entry per CDR3 protein. This sample has hundreds of thousands of distinct CDR3 sequences; less than 25% occur once, and the top ten carry about 8.4%. Specimen: PBMCs or a T cell subset sorted from them (not recorded which). Receptors originate from an adult woman who had mild COVID-19 (a few samples of this study predate the infection). Cell type and time point are not known.

The chain links TRBV5-1 to TRBJ1-2, with 9 bases aligning to TRBD1. The CDR3 sequence is 16 residues long. V trimming: 0 bases; J trimming: 1 base; junction bases outside the gene matches: 4. CDR1 and CDR2 from the germline V gene are SGHRS and YFSETQ. In nucleotides, the CDR3 is TGCGCCAGCAGCTTGGACAGGGGGCAGGGTAACTATGGCTACACCTTC. It yields the protein CASSLDRGQGNYGYTF.

The table lists this clonotype with a count of one. The chain employs TRBV4-2 and TRBJ2-1; 7 bases are shared with TRBD2. Trimming took 8 bases from V and 4 from J; bases not matched to a gene: 5. CDR3 length: 13 residues. Per germline, CDR1 LGHNA and CDR2 YNFKEQ. The CDR3: CASSGTKYNEQFF. DNA for the CDR3: TGTGCCAGCTCCGGGACTAAGTACAATGAGCAGTTCTTC.

This clonotype was detected a few times. The chain carries TRBV9 and TRBJ2-5; D ambiguous. Germline V gene data show CDR1 as SGDLS and CDR2 as YYNGEE. Trimming took off 0 bases at V and 4 bases at J, with 7 bases between the two ends. There are 13 residues in the CDR3. The CDR3 sequence: CASSVVPRETQYF. Written as DNA, the CDR3 is TGTGCCAGCAGCGTAGTGCCACGAGAGACCCAGTACTTC.

This clonotype was observed a handful of times. The rearrangement uses TRBV7-9 and TRBJ2-5; maybe TRBD2 (5 bases). Per germline, CDR1 SEHNR and CDR2 FQNEAQ (reference sequence). The V and J ends lost 6 bases and 3 bases respectively, with 11 bases between them. The CDR3 runs to 13 residues. CDR3 nucleotide sequence: TGTGCCAGCAGATATCCGGGAAAAGAGACCCAGTACTTC. Translating it yields CASRYPGKETQYF.

Many counts were recorded for this clonotype. CDR3 nucleotides: TGTGCCAGCAGCCTGACACCCACCGGGGAGCTGTTTTTT. It encodes CASSLTPTGELFF. This chain connects TRBV7-9 to TRBJ2-2; D ambiguous. Trimming shortened V by 5 bases and J by 4 bases, and 8 bases separated the two germline ends. The CDR3 consists of 13 residues. The germline CDR1 and CDR2 sequences are SEHNR and FQNEAQ (reference sequence).

The sample holds a few counts of this clonotype. V and J are TRBV19 and TRBJ1-1; 10 bases agree with TRBD1. This CDR3 has 14 residues. After removal of 3 bases from V and 10 bases from J, the junction contained 8 bases not matched to a gene. In germline, CDR1 is LNHDA, CDR2 SQIVND (reference sequence). In nucleotides, the CDR3 is TGTGCCAGTAGTATGGACAGGGGGAAGGCGGTAGCTTTCTTT. Translated: CASSMDRGKAVAFF.

The genes are TRBV5-4 and TRBJ2-7, with D maybe TRBD2 (6 bases). Between the trimmed V and J ends, which lost 1 base and 4 bases, there was a span of 15 bases. Looked up from germline, CDR1 is SGHNT and CDR2 is YYREEE (reference sequence). This CDR3 region has 15 residues. CDR3 protein: CASSLNGGSVYEQYF. The CDR3 DNA reads TGTGCCAGCAGCTTGAACGGGGGTTCGGTGTACGAGCAGTACTTC.

This clonotype was seen only a few times. The chain links TRBV12-3 or TRBV12-4 to TRBJ1-1; D is possibly TRBD1 (5 bases). V was pared by 3 bases and J by 5 bases, with 10 bases between. The CDR3 spans 13 residues. In DNA form, the CDR3 reads TGTGCCAGCAGTTTCGGGGGTATAACTGAAGCTTTCTTT. Its protein is CASSFGGITEAFF.

This clonotype has a handful of counts. This chain joins TRBV7-8 and TRBJ2-2; weak D call: TRBD2 (6 bases). With 5 bases removed from V and 2 bases from J, the gap between germline ends came to 15 bases. This CDR3 contains 16 residues. Germline V CDR1 and CDR2: SGHVS, FQNEAQ. CDR3 DNA: TGTGCCAGCAGCCCCAACAGCGGGCCTAACACCGGGGAGCTGTTTTTT. Its protein product is CASSPNSGPNTGELFF.

The gene calls are TRBV7-2 and TRBJ1-1; D gene unclear. Germline CDR1 SGHTA, CDR2 FQGNSA. The CDR3 is made up of 13 amino acids. V lost 5 bases and J 0 bases, leaving 7 bases between the germline ends. In DNA, the CDR3 is TGTGCCAGCAGCCTTTGGCTGAACACTGAAGCTTTCTTT. It codes for CASSLWLNTEAFF.

This clonotype was seen once. The V call is TRBV5-1, the J call TRBJ1-5, with 7 bases aligning to TRBD1. Trimming cost V 4 bases and J 0 bases; bases outside gene matches: 4. The CDR3 is 15 residues long. Germline values: CDR1 SGHRS, CDR2 YFSETQ. DNA for the CDR3: TGCGCCAGCAGCACGGCAGGGGGTAGCAATCAGCCCCAGCATTTT. It specifies CASSTAGGSNQPQHF.

The chain links TRBV6-5 to TRBJ2-7; D is uncertain. Trimming removed 10 bases at V and 3 bases at J, with 16 bases between. Germline CDR1 reads MNHEY; CDR2 reads SVGAGI. This CDR3 is 13 amino acids long. The CDR3 nucleotides are TGTGCCACCTTCGGATGGCCACTCTACGAGCAGTACTTC. Protein product: CATFGWPLYEQYF.

V is TRBV11-3 and J is TRBJ2-7; TRBD2 agrees at 8 bases. The trim removed 5 bases at V and 3 bases at J, leaving 9 bases unmatched. The CDR3 length is 15 residues. Germline V lookup: CDR1 SGHNT, CDR2 YENEEA. The CDR3 nucleotides read TGTGCCAGCAGCATCCCTAGCGGGTCCGGCTACGAGCAGTACTTC. This translates into CASSIPSGSGYEQYF.

This clonotype has a count of ten or more. The genes are TRBV7-9 and TRBJ1-5, with no clear D. V shed 3 bases and J shed 6 bases, with 12 bases lying between them. CDR1 SEHNR and CDR2 FQNEAQ come from the germline V gene (reference sequence). This CDR3 comprises 14 residues. The CDR3 is CASSFDGSGQPQHF. The DNA of the CDR3 is TGTGCCAGCAGCTTCGATGGAAGTGGTCAGCCCCAGCATTTT.

This clonotype was seen only a few times. The rearrangement links TRBV11-2 to TRBJ1-1; maybe TRBD1 (5 bases). Germline V lookup: CDR1 SGHAT, CDR2 FQNNGV. The CDR3 is 11 residues long. V was cut by 6 bases and J by 10 bases, with 12 bases left in between. CDR3 DNA sequence: TGTGCCAGCAGTCGGGGGGACCTAGCTTTCTTT. The encoded protein is CASSRGDLAFF.

The sample holds one count of this clonotype. V gene TRBV4-2 combines with J gene TRBJ1-2; D not certain. The germline V and J ends were trimmed by 0 bases and 8 bases, with 19 bases remaining between them. Germline V gene lookup returns CDR1 LGHNA and CDR2 YNFKEQ. The CDR3 has 16 residues. The CDR3 spells CASSQEALYLLGGYTF. The CDR3 bases are TGTGCCAGCAGCCAAGAAGCGTTGTACCTCCTCGGGGGCTACACCTTC.

This clonotype was counted at least ten times. The J gene is TRBJ2-3, the V gene TRBV7-3; 9 bases are a match to TRBD2. The CDR3 length is 18 residues. V lost 3 bases, J lost 0 bases, and 10 bases stayed unmatched. Germline V gene sequence: CDR1 SGHTA, CDR2 FQGTGA. The DNA of the CDR3 is TGTGCCAGCAGCTTTCGCGGGGGGGGTGACTATAGCACAGATACGCAGTATTTT. This codes for CASSFRGGGDYSTDTQYF.

The chain joins TRBV5-1 to TRBJ2-7; D ambiguous. Germline values: CDR1 SGHRS, CDR2 YFSETQ. This CDR3 has 15 amino acids. The V gene lost 0 bases and the J gene lost 0 bases, with 10 bases spanning the gap. CDR3 residues: CASSLVTDPSYEQYF. The CDR3 coding sequence is TGCGCCAGCAGCTTGGTGACCGACCCCTCCTACGAGCAGTACTTC.

The rearrangement links TRBV24-1 to TRBJ2-5, with TRBD1 matching over 7 bases. V lost 1 base to trimming and J lost 1 base; unmatched junction nucleotides: 2. This CDR3 contains 15 residues. The germline CDR1 and CDR2 sequences are KGHDR and SFDVKD. The CDR3 protein is CATSDFRDSQETQYF. In DNA form, the CDR3 reads TGTGCCACCAGTGATTTCCGGGACAGCCAAGAGACCCAGTACTTC.